The next 23 T cell receptor beta chains were all read from a single sample in a study of blood T cells in healthy people across ages. The authors ran a second PCR of roughly 6 to 12 cycles using a sample-barcoded 5' primer and a J-beta primer mix. One entry per CDR3 protein, called by TCRdb with MiXCR from the 5' RACE reads. The sample has hundreds of thousands of distinct CDR3 sequences; over 40% are singletons. Sequences were obtained from blood. The receptors were gathered from a man older than 75 in good health.

This clonotype was detected many times. The V gene is TRBV7-9, the J gene TRBJ1-6, with 8 bases lining up with TRBD1. Trimming at V came to 6 bases and at J to 9 bases, leaving 16 bases not matched to a gene. Per the germline V gene, CDR1 is SEHNR and CDR2 is FQNEAQ (reference sequence). The CDR3 extends over 17 amino acids. The CDR3 reads CASSFADWTGSRSPLHF. CDR3 DNA sequence: TGTGCCAGCAGTTTCGCTGACTGGACAGGGAGTCGTTCACCCCTCCACTTT.

This clonotype appeared once. An end of the junction does not agree with germline; a read error may underlie this. For the CDR3, the DNA is TGTGCCAACAGTCTAGGACAGACTACCTACGAGCAGTACTTC. It encodes CANSLGQTTYEQYF. The chain combines TRBV28 with TRBJ2-5, with TRBD1 as a possible D gene (6 bases). TRBJ2-7 matches the DNA end more closely, so the J call is doubtful. CDR1 is MDHEN, CDR2 SYDVKM, per germline. The CDR3 has 14 amino acids.

A few counts support this clonotype. The V gene is TRBV20-1, the J gene TRBJ1-6; the D gene is possibly TRBD1 (5 bases). CDR1 is DFQATT, CDR2 SNEGSKA, per germline (reference sequence). The CDR3 length is 12 residues. V was trimmed by 7 bases and J by 14 bases, leaving 18 bases between them. The CDR3 nucleotides read TGCAGTGTAGATCGGGGCCGGGGCACCCTCCACTTT. Its protein product is CSVDRGRGTLHF.

The J gene is TRBJ1-1, the V gene TRBV20-1; D possibly corresponds to TRBD1 (5 bases). This CDR3 spans 16 amino acids. V was trimmed by 6 bases and J by 4 bases, leaving 24 bases between them. From germline, CDR1 is DFQATT and CDR2 SNEGSKA (reference sequence). In DNA, the CDR3 is TGCAGTGCCTACCCCCCACAGGTACCGGGGGGCACTGAAGCTTTCTTT. Its translation is CSAYPPQVPGGTEAFF.

Notes on this clonotype: Given a much more abundant clone one base away, this may be a read error. The chain is built from TRBV29-1 and TRBJ2-5, with 8 bases matching TRBD1. The CDR3 length is 14 residues. Unmatched junction bases numbered 18, after V lost 7 bases and J lost 11 bases. Germline V CDR1 and CDR2: SQVTM, ANQGSEA. The CDR3 region is CSALQGAFYNEQYF. The CDR3 DNA sequence: TGCAGCGCTCTCCAGGGGGCTTTCTACAATGAGCAGTACTTC.

This chain joins TRBV27 and TRBJ2-1, with D uncertain. Trimming shortened V by 3 bases and J by 5 bases, and 14 bases separated the two germline ends. The CDR3 is 15 amino acids. Germline V CDR1 and CDR2: MNHEY, SMNVEV (reference sequence). In DNA form, the CDR3 reads TGTGCCAGCAGTTTTCGCCGGGTTTCACACAATGAGCAGTTCTTC. Its translation is CASSFRRVSHNEQFF.

This chain connects TRBV30 to TRBJ1-1, with D unresolved. The CDR3 is 14 residues long. V dropped 3 bases and J dropped 2 bases, with 13 bases sitting between them. In germline, CDR1 is GTSNPN, CDR2 SVGIG (reference sequence). CDR3 sequence: CAWRLRHKNTEAFF. CDR3 nucleotides: TGTGCCTGGAGACTAAGACATAAAAACACTGAAGCTTTCTTT.

This clonotype was counted only a few times. The chain is built from TRBV30 and TRBJ1-2; the D gene is possibly TRBD1 (5 bases). The CDR3 contains 12 residues. Trimming left V 3 bases short and J 4 bases short, with 9 bases between. CDR1 and CDR2 (germline): GTSNPN, SVGIG (reference sequence). DNA for the CDR3: TGTGCCTGGAGGACAGCAATCTATGGCTACACCTTC. This gives the protein CAWRTAIYGYTF.

This clonotype was recorded a few times. This chain uses TRBV6-2 or TRBV6-3 with TRBJ2-1, with TRBD1 matching 9 bases. V was pared by 4 bases and J by 4 bases, with 5 bases of the junction left unmatched. Germline loops: CDR1 MNHEY, CDR2 SVGEGT. CDR3 length equals 15 residues. The CDR3 protein is CASSSLGTGYNEQFF. Here the CDR3 DNA reads TGTGCCAGCAGTTCTCTCGGGACAGGGTACAATGAGCAGTTCTTC.

This sequence joins TRBV6-5 and TRBJ1-2; tentatively, D is TRBD1 (6 bases). CDR1 is MNHEY and CDR2 is SVGAGI in the germline V gene. Trimming stripped 2 bases from V and 2 bases from J, with 15 bases between. This CDR3 is built from 16 residues. In DNA form, the CDR3 reads TGTGCCAGCAGTTACCATGAGAGGGGGGAAAACTATGGCTACACCTTC. This sequence encodes CASSYHERGENYGYTF.

The chain combines TRBV11-2 with TRBJ2-6; 9 bases match TRBD1. Germline-derived CDR1 and CDR2 are SGHAT and FQNNGV. The V segment lost 2 bases and the J segment 4 bases; nucleotides outside the gene matches: 15. The CDR3 has 20 amino acids. The CDR3: CASSLMSAGQGRWGANVLTF. CDR3 sequence (DNA): TGTGCCAGCAGCTTAATGTCTGCGGGACAGGGCCGGTGGGGGGCCAACGTCCTGACTTTC.

The rearrangement joins TRBV20-1 to TRBJ1-5, with 9 bases fitting TRBD1. Germline V gene data show CDR1 as DFQATT and CDR2 as SNEGSKA (reference sequence). The J segment lost 3 bases and the V segment lost 7 bases, leaving 4 bases of the junction unmatched. The CDR3 is 13 residues long. CDR3 sequence: CSVGTGYNQPQHF. In DNA form, the CDR3 reads TGCAGTGTCGGGACAGGGTACAATCAGCCCCAGCATTTT.

To note about this clonotype: Being one base from a much bigger clone, this may be a read error. The conserved phenylalanine or tryptophan normally closing the CDR3 is absent here, so this likely arose from a read error. The J gene is TRBJ2-7, the V gene TRBV7-2, with 15 bases matching TRBD2. The trim removed 1 base at V and 7 bases at J, leaving 14 bases unmatched. CDR1 is SGHTA and CDR2 is FQGNSA in the germline V gene. The CDR3 loop spans 19 amino acids. CDR3 in amino acids: CASSLVPRTSGGVVREQYL. The CDR3 coding sequence is TGTGCCAGCAGCTTAGTACCCCGGACTAGCGGGGGGGTTGTCAGGGAGCAGTACCTC.

The chain couples TRBV6-1 to TRBJ1-2, with a possible D match to TRBD1 (6 bases). The V gene's germline CDR1 is MNHNS and CDR2 SASEGT. Trimming removed 6 bases from V and 8 bases from J, with 19 bases in between. This CDR3 has 14 amino acids. In DNA, the CDR3 is TGTGCCAGCAGCGACCTCCCGACAGGAAGCGGCTACACCTTC. Its protein product is CASSDLPTGSGYTF.

This chain links TRBV29-1 with TRBJ2-1; TRBD2 agrees at 10 bases. The CDR3 is made up of 15 amino acids. Germline loops: CDR1 SQVTM, CDR2 ANQGSEA. V lost 7 bases, J lost 7 bases, and 13 bases stayed unmatched. The CDR3 loop reads CSGSLAGGQGNEQFF. The CDR3 DNA reads as TGCAGCGGCTCATTAGCGGGAGGTCAAGGGAATGAGCAGTTCTTC.

The V call is TRBV12-3 or TRBV12-4, the J call TRBJ2-7; D is unclear. The CDR3 contains 15 residues. Trimming left V 3 bases short and J 0 bases short, with 12 bases between. The CDR3 spells CASSLQGQLSYEQYF. The CDR3 nucleotides read TGTGCCAGCAGTTTGCAAGGGCAGCTCTCCTACGAGCAGTACTTC.

In DNA, the CDR3 is TGCGCCAGCAGTGTTACTAGCGGCTTCACAGATACGCAGTATTTT. Protein: CASSVTSGFTDTQYF. The chain uses TRBV10-2 and TRBJ2-3; TRBD2 matches 8 bases. Per the germline V gene, CDR1 is WSHSY and CDR2 is SAAADI. The ends lost 4 bases at V and 2 bases at J; junction bases unmatched: 5. The CDR3 is 15 residues long.

This clonotype was detected many times. This chain connects TRBV7-2 to TRBJ2-5; 8 bases fit TRBD2. With V trimmed by 5 bases and J by 2 bases, 7 bases remained unmatched. CDR3 length: 15 amino acids. Germline loops: CDR1 SGHTA, CDR2 FQGNSA. The DNA for the CDR3 is TGTGCCAGCAGCCGGTCTCGCGGGGGGCAAGAGACCCAGTACTTC. Translated: CASSRSRGGQETQYF.

This clonotype was seen more than once but under ten times. As DNA, the CDR3 is TGTGCCAGCAGCCCGGACACATTATACCCTGAAGCTTTCTTT. Its protein is CASSPDTLYPEAFF. This chain joins TRBV7-9 and TRBJ1-1, with a weak D call TRBD1 (5 bases). Germline CDR1 reads SEHNR; CDR2 reads FQNEAQ (reference sequence). The CDR3 loop spans 14 amino acids. With 5 bases removed from V and 6 bases from J, the gap between germline ends came to 16 bases.

The gene calls are TRBV7-9 and TRBJ2-1; TRBD1 aligns across 8 bases. This CDR3 is built from 14 residues. Per the germline V gene, CDR1 is SEHNR and CDR2 is FQNEAQ (reference sequence). J lost 11 bases, V lost 5 bases, and 11 bases had no gene match. CDR3 sequence (DNA): TGTGCCAGCAGCCATACAGGGGGTTCTGATAAGCAGTTCTTC. Its protein product is CASSHTGGSDKQFF. Filled out from reference TRBV7-9 and TRBJ2-1, the complete variable domain reads DTGVSQNPRHKITKRGQNVTFRCDPISEHNRLYWYRQTLGQGPEFLTYFQNEAQLEKSRLLSDRFSAERPKGSFSTLEIQRTEQGDSAMYLCASSHTGGSDKQFFGPGTRLTVL.

V gene TRBV20-1 combines with J gene TRBJ1-2, with D tentatively TRBD1 (6 bases). CDR1 is DFQATT and CDR2 is SNEGSKA in the germline V gene (reference sequence). V lost 4 bases and J 7 bases, leaving 10 bases between the germline ends. The CDR3 runs 11 residues. CDR3 DNA sequence: TGCAGTGCTACCAGGGACATTGGCTACACCTTC. This gives the protein CSATRDIGYTF.

The rearrangement links TRBV30 to TRBJ1-6; TRBD1 might be the D (5 bases). CDR1 is GTSNPN and CDR2 is SVGIG in the germline V gene (reference sequence). This CDR3 comprises 14 residues. Trimming took off 2 bases at V and 7 bases at J, with 12 bases between the two ends. The CDR3 protein is CAWSRGRRNSPLHF. In DNA form, the CDR3 reads TGTGCCTGGAGTAGGGGCAGAAGAAATTCACCCCTCCACTTT.

Of note for this clonotype: A read error may be the cause here, since a much bigger clone is one base away. The V gene is TRBV4-2, the J gene TRBJ2-3; possible D gene TRBD2, 6 bases. The CDR3 is 16 amino acids. Germline lookup yields CDR1 LGHNA and CDR2 YNFKEQ. CDR3 residues: CASSQGTTSSTDAQYF. DNA of the CDR3: TGTGCCAGCAGCCAAGGGACTACCTCTAGCACAGATGCGCAGTATTTT.